Listed below are T cell receptor beta chains from one sample, sequenced in a study of control samples from healthy donors and cancer patients. The table came from immunoSEQ multiplex PCR; TCRdb's copy has only in-frame clones and leaves some out. The sample holds about 29,000 clones; about 85% are singletons and the top ten take approximately 3.6%. The sequenced sample was formalin-fixed, paraffin-embedded tissue. The receptors were sampled from a female donor with melanoma. The CDR3 runs from the conserved cysteine through the conserved F or W. Fields, in order: J gene, clone size, D gene, CDR3 length, V gene, CDR3 protein, CDR3 DNA. A D gene is named only where the DNA matches it firmly. Some rows have no size entry. The others give once, few or many, or a class for an expanded clone.

>TRBJ2-3|-|-|12|TRBV12-3/TRBV12-4
CASRGFTDTQYF
TGTGCCAGCAGAGGGTTCACAGATACGCAGTATTTT
>TRBJ1-1|-|-|16|TRBV7-3
CASSENSGAGNTEAFF
TGTGCCAGCAGCGAAAACTCAGGGGCCGGGAACACTGAAGCTTTCTTT
>TRBJ2-7|-|-|13|TRBV29-1
CSVRGGRGHEQYF
TGCAGCGTTCGAGGGGGACGAGGGCACGAGCAGTACTTC
>TRBJ2-7|few|TRBD1|15|TRBV24-1
CATSDPQGNSYEQYF
TGTGCCACCAGTGATCCACAGGGGAACTCGTACGAGCAGTACTTC
>TRBJ2-1|-|-|16|TRBV3-1/TRBV3-2
CASSHMSLHSYNEQFF
TGTGCCAGCAGCCATATGAGTCTCCATTCCTACAATGAGCAGTTCTTC
>TRBJ1-4|-|TRBD1|18|TRBV4-1
CASSQNQYGQVGNEKLFF
TGCGCCAGCAGCCAGAACCAATACGGACAGGTCGGTAATGAAAAACTGTTTTTT
>TRBJ1-3|-|TRBD1|18|TRBV18
CASSPGQGATPSGNTIYF
TGTGCCAGCTCACCCGGACAGGGGGCTACCCCCTCTGGAAACACCATATATTTT
>TRBJ1-1|-|-|14|TRBV7-6
CASSLQTANTEAFF
TGTGCCAGCAGCTTACAGACAGCTAACACTGAAGCTTTCTTT
>TRBJ2-7|-|TRBD2|16|TRBV4-1
CASSQVRLAGVTEQYF
TGCGCCAGCAGCCAAGTTAGACTAGCGGGAGTCACCGAGCAGTACTTC
>TRBJ1-2|-|-|13|TRBV5-6
CASTPGGPYGYTF
TGTGCCAGCACCCCGGGAGGCCCTTATGGCTACACCTTC
>TRBJ1-3|once|TRBD1|14|TRBV6-5
CASRGTALGNTIYF
TGTGCCAGCAGAGGGACAGCGCTCGGAAACACCATATATTTT
>TRBJ2-5|-|-|12|TRBV10-3
CAIKGGGETQYF
TGTGCCATCAAGGGGGGTGGGGAGACCCAGTACTTC
>TRBJ2-3|-|TRBD2|15|TRBV11-2
CASSLGLAGGGTQYF
TGTGCCAGCAGCTTAGGACTAGCGGGAGGAGGAACGCAGTATTTT
>TRBJ1-1|once|-|15|TRBV19
CASSVGQLMNTEAFF
TGTGCCAGTAGTGTTGGACAGCTGATGAACACTGAAGCTTTCTTT
>TRBJ1-1|-|-|14|TRBV6-5
CASSYIGVGAEAFF
TGTGCCAGCAGTTATATAGGGGTAGGGGCTGAAGCTTTCTTT
>TRBJ2-7|-|-|17|TRBV5-1
CASSLGRGLPDFYEQYF
TGCGCCAGCAGCTTGGGGAGGGGGTTGCCCGACTTCTACGAGCAGTACTTC
>TRBJ1-1|-|-|12|TRBV29-1
CSVTSGWAEAFF
TGCAGCGTCACTTCAGGGTGGGCTGAAGCTTTCTTT
>TRBJ2-3|-|-|15|TRBV9
CASSVVGTGTDTQYF
TGTGCCAGCAGCGTAGTGGGGACTGGCACAGATACGCAGTATTTT
>TRBJ1-2|-|-|15|TRBV7-9
CASSPGGRTLYGYTF
TGTGCCAGCAGCCCCGGAGGGAGGACCCTGTATGGCTACACCTTC
>TRBJ2-7|-|TRBD1|14|TRBV6-5
CASSFRDRGYEQYF
TGTGCCAGCAGTTTTCGGGACAGGGGTTACGAGCAGTACTTC
>TRBJ2-3|-|-|13|TRBV29-1
CSVRGGGTDTQYF
TGCAGCGTTAGAGGGGGAGGCACAGATACGCAGTATTTT
>TRBJ1-1|few|TRBD1|11|TRBV29-1
CSVTGIAEAFF
TGCAGCGTGACAGGGATCGCTGAAGCTTTCTTT
>TRBJ2-5|once|-|13|TRBV5-5
CATSRTAKETQYF
TGTGCCACCTCCAGGACAGCAAAAGAGACCCAGTACTTC
>TRBJ1-4|-|-|17|TRBV19
CASSRGRGFATNEKLFF
TGTGCCAGTAGTAGGGGCAGGGGCTTTGCAACTAATGAAAAACTGTTTTTT
>TRBJ1-1|-|-|14|TRBV7-6
CASSPGLENTEAFF
TGTGCCAGCAGCCCAGGGCTGGAGAACACTGAAGCTTTCTTT
>TRBJ1-5|-|-|15|TRBV4-2
CASSSEGGSNQPQHF
TGTGCCAGCAGCTCCGAAGGGGGGAGCAATCAGCCCCAGCATTTT
>TRBJ1-1|-|-|16|TRBV18
CASSPPGGNIDTEAFF
TGTGCCAGCTCACCACCGGGGGGTAATATTGACACTGAAGCTTTCTTT
>TRBJ2-2|-|-|14|TRBV11-1
CASSLAEGGGELFF
TGTGCCAGCAGCTTAGCGGAGGGGGGCGGGGAGCTGTTTTTT
>TRBJ1-2|-|-|13|TRBV28
CASRTQGTYGYTF
TGTGCCAGCAGGACGCAGGGTACCTATGGCTACACCTTC
>TRBJ1-1|-|-|13|TRBV9
CASSVQEGTEAFF
TGTGCCAGCAGCGTACAGGAGGGCACTGAAGCTTTCTTT
>TRBJ1-1|-|-|17|TRBV9
CASSVAISSVGDTEAFF
TGTGCCAGCAGCGTAGCTATATCATCCGTAGGGGACACTGAAGCTTTCTTT
>TRBJ1-2|-|TRBD1|14|TRBV19
CASSMATGGKSYTF
TGTGCCAGTAGTATGGCAACAGGGGGGAAGAGCTACACCTTC
>TRBJ2-3|-|-|15|TRBV6-5
CASSYRGTLTDTQYF
TGTGCCAGCAGTTACCGGGGGACCCTCACAGATACGCAGTATTTT
>TRBJ2-7|once|TRBD2|17|TRBV24-1
CATSDLRPGGGTYEQYF
TGTGCCACCAGTGATTTGCGTCCGGGGGGTGGGACCTACGAGCAGTACTTC
>TRBJ2-3|-|-|16|TRBV19
CASSPPWATVTDTQYF
TGTGCCAGTAGCCCCCCATGGGCGACAGTCACAGATACGCAGTATTTT
>TRBJ1-2|-|-|13|TRBV7-9
CASSLSSDYGYTF
TGTGCCAGCAGCTTATCCAGCGACTATGGCTACACCTTC
>TRBJ2-1|-|-|12|TRBV27
CASSPNGGARFF
TGTGCCAGCAGTCCGAACGGAGGGGCACGGTTCTTC
>TRBJ1-5|-|-|14|TRBV11-2
CASSLGAANQPQHF
TGTGCCAGCAGCTTGGGAGCCGCGAATCAGCCCCAGCATTTT
>TRBJ2-7|few|-|11|TRBV6-2/TRBV6-3
CASSLVYEQYF
TGTGCCAGCAGCCTCGTCTACGAGCAGTACTTC
>TRBJ2-7|-|-|16|TRBV15
CATSRDPLRSSYEQYF
TGTGCCACCAGCAGAGATCCGCTACGGAGCTCCTACGAGCAGTACTTC
>TRBJ1-6|-|-|15|TRBV13
CASSLSGGAGSPLHF
TGTGCCAGCAGCTTATCGGGCGGAGCGGGTTCACCCCTCCACTTT
>TRBJ1-3|-|-|17|TRBV11-2
CASSSRGRAISGNTIYF
TGTGCCAGCAGCTCAAGGGGTCGGGCGATTTCTGGAAACACCATATATTTT
>TRBJ2-1|-|-|15|TRBV5-1
CASSLLGQRVDEQFF
TGCGCCAGCAGCTTGTTGGGACAAAGGGTCGATGAGCAGTTCTTC
>TRBJ2-2|-|-|15|TRBV4-3
CASSQESVNTGELFF
TGCGCCAGCAGCCAAGAGTCTGTAAACACCGGGGAGCTGTTTTTT
>TRBJ2-7|-|TRBD2|16|TRBV9
CASSVGLAAAPWEQYF
TGTGCCAGCAGCGTAGGGCTAGCGGCGGCGCCCTGGGAGCAGTACTTC